The 29 T cell receptor beta chains listed next were all sequenced from one sample in a study of neurological immune-mediated disorders. Each CDR3 protein gets one entry after TCRdb re-called the 5' RACE reads with MiXCR. The table shows 80,000 to 100,000 distinct CDR3 sequences, with 5.8% occurring only once. The time point: longitudinal time-point 2. Sequenced material: PBMCs. The source of these receptors is a woman aged 55-75 years with multiple sclerosis.

At least ten counts were recorded for this clonotype. The V and J genes are TRBV5-6 and TRBJ2-7; TRBD2 might be the D (7 bases). V was cut by 0 bases and J by 0 bases, with 13 bases left in between. The CDR3 has 16 residues. Germline V CDR1 and CDR2: SGHDT, YYEEEE. CDR3 loop: CASSLVGGRSSYEQYF. The CDR3 coding sequence is TGTGCCAGCAGCTTGGTGGGGGGGCGAAGCTCCTACGAGCAGTACTTC.

This clonotype was observed many times. This sequence joins TRBV28 and TRBJ2-7; tentatively, D is TRBD2 (6 bases). Germline V gives CDR1 MDHEN, CDR2 SYDVKM. With 6 bases removed from V and 0 bases from J, the gap between germline ends came to 9 bases. CDR3 length: 13 residues. The CDR3 spells CASSPGDSYEQYF. CDR3 in DNA: TGTGCCAGCAGCCCGGGAGACTCCTACGAGCAGTACTTC. Together with reference TRBV28 and TRBJ2-7, the CDR3 gives the full variable domain: DVKVTQSSRYLVKRTGEKVFLECVQDMDHENMFWYRQDPGLGLRLIYFSYDVKMKEKGDIPEGYSVSREKKERFSLILESASTNQTSMYLCASSPGDSYEQYFGPGTRLTVT.

This clonotype was seen at least ten times. V is TRBV12-3 or TRBV12-4 and J is TRBJ1-1, with 12 bases aligning to TRBD1. V shed 6 bases and J 4 bases; nucleotides not matched to a gene: 9. The CDR3 runs 16 residues. The CDR3 loop reads CASRPGTGGAGTEAFF. The CDR3 region has the DNA TGTGCCAGCAGACCCGGGACAGGGGGCGCCGGCACTGAAGCTTTCTTT.

This clonotype was detected ten times or more. The chain is built from TRBV20-1 and TRBJ2-3, with TRBD2 identical over 10 bases. Trimming removed 0 bases from V and 13 bases from J; junction bases left unmatched: 10. The CDR3 consists of 14 residues. CDR1 and CDR2 from the germline V gene are DFQATT and SNEGSKA (reference sequence). The CDR3 spells CSARDGGSGGSKYF. The CDR3 DNA is TGCAGTGCTAGAGATGGAGGTAGCGGGGGGTCCAAGTATTTT.

This clonotype was counted ten times or more. The chain couples TRBV7-8 to TRBJ2-7; D ambiguous. The V end lost 5 bases, the J end lost 0 bases, and 11 bases lay between the germline ends. Per the germline V gene, CDR1 is SGHVS and CDR2 is FQNEAQ. This CDR3 is 14 amino acids long. The CDR3 coding sequence is TGTGCCAGCAGCGACGGACGGTTCTCCTACGAGCAGTACTTC. Protein sequence: CASSDGRFSYEQYF.

This clonotype was recorded many times. In DNA, the CDR3 is TGCGCCAGCAGTGGGCAGGGGTACGAGCAGTACTTC. This sequence encodes CASSGQGYEQYF. V gene TRBV10-2 combines with J gene TRBJ2-7; tentative D call: TRBD1 (6 bases). Deletions cut 4 bases from V and 4 bases from J, with 8 bases between. Germline V gene lookup returns CDR1 WSHSY and CDR2 SAAADI. The CDR3 length is 12 residues.

The table lists this clonotype with many counts. The rearrangement links TRBV7-9 to TRBJ2-7; weak D call: TRBD1 (6 bases). V was shortened by 4 bases and J by 5 bases, with 9 bases between the two germline ends. CDR3 length: 12 residues. Germline CDR1 SEHNR, CDR2 FQNEAQ (reference sequence). In nucleotides, the CDR3 is TGTGCCAGCAGCTCACAGGGAAACGAGCAGTACTTC. It codes for CASSSQGNEQYF.

This clonotype turned up a few times. The chain employs TRBV12-3 or TRBV12-4 and TRBJ2-7, with D perhaps TRBD1 or TRBD2 (6 bases each). This CDR3 is built from 14 residues. V shed 10 bases and J shed 8 bases, with 24 bases lying between them. The CDR3, as DNA: TGTGCCACCACTCCCGGGGGCCTCCTTGCGAAGCAGTACTTC. Translated: CATTPGGLLAKQYF.

At least ten counts were recorded for this clonotype. The V and J genes are TRBV3-1 and TRBJ1-6, with 10 bases identical to TRBD1. CDR3 length equals 15 residues. V lost 4 bases, J lost 10 bases, and 7 bases stayed unmatched. Germline values: CDR1 LGHDT, CDR2 YNNKEL (reference sequence). CDR3 sequence reads: CASSPGTGERSPLHF. CDR3 nucleotides: TGTGCCAGCAGCCCCGGGACAGGGGAACGATCACCCCTCCACTTT.

This clonotype was seen ten or more times. The CDR3 reads CSARDQRVPTVGTAGYTF. The CDR3 coding sequence is TGCAGTGCTAGAGATCAGAGGGTCCCAACTGTGGGCACAGCTGGCTACACCTTC. The V call is TRBV20-1, the J call TRBJ1-2; D ambiguous. There are 18 residues in the CDR3. Germline assignment: CDR1 DFQATT and CDR2 SNEGSKA (reference sequence). The germline V and J ends were trimmed by 0 bases and 7 bases, with 27 bases remaining between them.

This clonotype was detected many times. The gene calls are TRBV5-6 and TRBJ1-1; 8 nucleotides agree with TRBD1. The CDR3 covers 14 residues. Germline assignment: CDR1 SGHDT and CDR2 YYEEEE. J gave up 3 bases and V 4 bases, and 5 bases lay outside the gene matches. The CDR3: CASSPQGADTEAFF. CDR3 coding DNA: TGTGCCAGCAGCCCCCAGGGGGCGGACACTGAAGCTTTCTTT.

This clonotype was recorded a few times. V is TRBV7-6 and J is TRBJ1-1; D is unresolved. CDR3 length: 13 residues. Trimming shortened V by 6 bases and J by 4 bases, and 12 bases separated the two germline ends. CDR1 is SGHVS, CDR2 FNYEAQ, per germline. For the CDR3, the DNA is TGTGCCAGCAGTTCGACCCAGAGCACTGAAGCTTTCTTT. Amino acids: CASSSTQSTEAFF. Complete variable domain (other parts from reference TRBV7-6 and TRBJ1-1): GAGVSQSPRYKVTKRGQDVALRCDPISGHVSLYWYRQALGQGPEFLTYFNYEAQQDKSGLPNDRFSAERPEGSISTLTIQRTEQRDSAMYRCASSSTQSTEAFFGQGTRLTVV.

The table lists this clonotype with a count of one. V and J are TRBV5-5 and TRBJ2-1, with a possible D match to TRBD1 (5 bases). The CDR3 length is 15 residues. The V gene's germline CDR1 is SGHKS and CDR2 YYEKEE (reference sequence). Trimming pared 0 bases from V and 8 bases from J, leaving 15 bases between. The CDR3: CASSLGQGAHYEQFF. The DNA of the CDR3 is TGTGCCAGCAGCTTGGGGCAGGGCGCTCACTATGAGCAGTTCTTC.

This clonotype has ten or more counts. The chain uses TRBV7-6 and TRBJ2-2, with TRBD2 identical over 13 bases. J was trimmed by 4 bases and V by 1 base; bases with no gene match: 6. Germline V CDR1 and CDR2: SGHVS, FNYEAQ. There are 18 residues in the CDR3. The CDR3 reads CASSLVGRLAGGTGELFF. CDR3 sequence (DNA): TGTGCCAGCAGCTTAGTCGGGCGACTAGCGGGGGGCACCGGGGAGCTGTTTTTT.

This rearrangement joins TRBV7-9 to TRBJ2-3; TRBD2 is a possible D gene (5 bases). CDR3 length: 16 amino acids. Germline V CDR1 and CDR2: SEHNR, FQNEAQ (reference sequence). V lost 1 base to trimming and J lost 1 base, with 12 bases between them. CDR3 nucleotides: TGTGCCAGCAGCTTAGGAGGGATTCTCGGCACAGATACGCAGTATTTT. It is translated as CASSLGGILGTDTQYF.

This clonotype was seen many times. The genes are TRBV5-6 and TRBJ2-1; TRBD1 aligns across 9 bases. J was trimmed by 1 base and V by 1 base; bases with no gene match: 6. Germline-derived CDR1 and CDR2 are SGHDT and YYEEEE. This CDR3 comprises 17 residues. The CDR3 DNA sequence: TGTGCCAGCAGCTTGACCGGGACAGGGCTTTCCTACAATGAGCAGTTCTTC. This codes for CASSLTGTGLSYNEQFF.

This clonotype has ten or more counts. This rearrangement joins TRBV15 to TRBJ1-6; D possibly corresponds to TRBD1 (6 bases). From germline, CDR1 is LNHNV and CDR2 YYDKDF (reference sequence). The germline V and J ends were trimmed by 9 bases and 7 bases, with 19 bases remaining between them. CDR3 length: 15 amino acids. CDR3 bases: TGTGCCACAGAAAAGACAGGAACGGGGAATTCACCCCTCCACTTT. It encodes CATEKTGTGNSPLHF.

Many counts were recorded for this clonotype. J is TRBJ2-7 and V is TRBV5-1, with D unresolved. The length of the CDR3 is 15 residues. Trimming cost V 0 bases and J 5 bases, with 15 bases left between them. Germline lookup yields CDR1 SGHRS and CDR2 YFSETQ. The CDR3 is CASSLDLGSSHEQYF. The CDR3 DNA sequence: TGCGCCAGCAGCTTGGATCTGGGGTCGAGCCACGAGCAGTACTTC. The variable domain in full, completed from reference TRBV5-1 and TRBJ2-7, reads KAGVTQTPRYLIKTRGQQVTLSCSPISGHRSVSWYQQTPGQGLQFLFEYFSETQRNKGNFPGRFSGRQFSNSRSEMNVSTLELGDSALYLCASSLDLGSSHEQYFGPGTRLTVT.

This clonotype appeared many times. The chain has TRBV25-1 and TRBJ2-7, with 10 bases matching TRBD1. Germline V gives CDR1 MGHDK, CDR2 SYGVNS. J gave up 13 bases and V 4 bases, and 7 bases lay outside the gene matches. This CDR3 comprises 12 residues. CDR3 DNA: TGTGCCAGCAGTGGCACGGGGACAGGGGCCTACTTC. It specifies CASSGTGTGAYF.

This clonotype appeared many times. V and J are TRBV20-1 and TRBJ2-7; 13 bases agree with TRBD2. There are 18 residues in the CDR3. After removal of 0 bases from V and 6 bases from J, the junction contained 14 bases not matched to a gene. CDR1 and CDR2 (germline): DFQATT, SNEGSKA (reference sequence). The CDR3 is CSARDRRGLAGPGGEQYF. CDR3 nucleotide sequence: TGCAGTGCTAGAGATCGGAGGGGACTAGCGGGGCCCGGCGGCGAGCAGTACTTC.

This chain connects TRBV5-1 to TRBJ1-1, with D hard to call. Trimming took 0 bases from V and 2 from J, leaving 11 bases between them. The CDR3 is 15 amino acids. In germline, CDR1 is SGHRS, CDR2 YFSETQ. The CDR3 nucleotides are TGCGCCAGCAGCTTGGATTTCGGAACTAACACTGAAGCTTTCTTT. Translated: CASSLDFGTNTEAFF.

Note on this clonotype: A much larger clonotype is one base distant, so this may be a read error. The chain combines TRBV20-1 with TRBJ2-3, with 10 bases aligning to TRBD1. This CDR3 is 15 amino acids long. The germline gives CDR1 DFQATT, CDR2 SNEGSKA (reference sequence). The CDR3: CSAIRDRGNTYTQYF. The CDR3 region has the DNA TGCAGTGCTATCCGGGACAGGGGAAACACATATACGCAGTATTTT.

This clonotype was counted many times. This CDR3 is CATGAIYTDTQYF. The CDR3 nucleotides are TGTGCCACCGGGGCCATCTACACAGATACGCAGTATTTT. This chain joins TRBV27 and TRBJ2-3; D tentatively reads TRBD1 or TRBD2 (5 bases each). The CDR3 runs 13 residues. The V and J ends lost 10 bases and 2 bases respectively, with 13 bases between them. Germline V gene data show CDR1 as MNHEY and CDR2 as SMNVEV (reference sequence).

Comments on this clonotype: A much more abundant neighbour one base away suggests this may be a read error. The chain is built from TRBV29-1 and TRBJ2-5; no firm D call. CDR3 length: 13 amino acids. Germline V gene sequence: CDR1 SQVTM, CDR2 ANQGSEA. CDR3 protein: CSVEGAVEETKYF. CDR3 nucleotide sequence: TGCAGCGTTGAAGGGGCTGTGGAAGAGACCAAGTACTTC.

This clonotype occurred many times. The V gene is TRBV29-1, the J gene TRBJ1-2, with D possibly being TRBD1 (5 bases). The CDR3 sequence is 12 residues long. Trimming left V 7 bases short and J 0 bases short, with 9 bases between. CDR1 and CDR2 from the germline V gene are SQVTM and ANQGSEA. CDR3 sequence: CSAMTANYGYTF. CDR3 in DNA: TGCAGCGCAATGACAGCTAACTATGGCTACACCTTC. Together with reference TRBV29-1 and TRBJ1-2, the CDR3 gives the full variable domain: SAVISQKPSRDICQRGTSLTIQCQVDSQVTMMFWYRQQPGQSLTLIATANQGSEATYESGFVIDKFPISRPNLTFSTLTVSNMSPEDSSIYLCSAMTANYGYTFGSGTRLTVV.

This clonotype was detected ten times or more. The rearrangement uses TRBV5-1 and TRBJ1-2; D is unresolved. Germline assignment: CDR1 SGHRS and CDR2 YFSETQ. Trimming left V 1 base short and J 8 bases short, with 15 bases between. This CDR3 has 14 amino acids. The chain's CDR3 is CASSLYSGVGGYTF. CDR3 nucleotide sequence: TGCGCCAGCAGCTTGTATAGCGGGGTTGGAGGCTACACCTTC.

This clonotype showed up many times. V gene TRBV24-1 combines with J gene TRBJ2-1, with a tentative D call TRBD1 (6 bases). Trimming pared 4 bases from V and 4 bases from J, leaving 16 bases between. CDR1 is KGHDR and CDR2 is SFDVKD in the germline V gene. The CDR3 sequence is 16 residues long. The CDR3, as DNA: TGTGCCACCAGTGACTCTGGACAGTTGGGGTACAATGAGCAGTTCTTC. Translation: CATSDSGQLGYNEQFF.

The chain joins TRBV7-2 to TRBJ2-5, with TRBD2 matching 13 bases. CDR1 and CDR2 from the germline V gene are SGHTA and FQGNSA. Trimming took 4 bases from V and 5 from J; bases not matched to a gene: 4. The CDR3 runs 15 residues. The CDR3 spells CASSSGLAGLETQYF. In nucleotides, the CDR3 is TGTGCCAGCAGCTCGGGACTAGCGGGGTTGGAGACCCAGTACTTC.

This clonotype was seen more than once but under ten times. The chain combines TRBV6-5 with TRBJ1-1; possibly TRBD1 for D (6 bases). The germline V and J ends were trimmed by 3 bases and 9 bases, with 17 bases remaining between them. Germline CDR1 reads MNHEY; CDR2 reads SVGAGI. CDR3 length: 14 residues. CDR3 bases: TGTGCCAGCAGTTATTTCAGGGGCGTAGGGCAAGCTTTCTTT. Translation: CASSYFRGVGQAFF.